These 30 T cell receptor beta chains came from one sample sequenced in a study of blood T cell repertoires in COVID-19. Using immunoSEQ multiplex PCR, the repertoire was profiled, and TCRdb retains in-frame clones only, with some absent. Of more than 200,000 clones in the sample, 90% were seen once. The sequencing sample was made of peripheral blood. Source of these receptors: a man aged 30 to 45 with COVID-19, enrolled during active disease.

The J gene is TRBJ1-1, the V gene TRBV20-1; TRBD1 matches 7 bases. The CDR3 length is 15 residues. The germline V gene has CDR1 DFQATT and CDR2 SNEGSKA (reference sequence). The ends lost 3 bases at V and 1 base at J; junction bases unmatched: 8. The CDR3 coding sequence is TGCAGTGCTAGTGTGGGCGGGACAGCGAACACTGAAGCTTTCTTT. This translates into CSASVGGTANTEAFF.

The chain recombines TRBV30 with TRBJ2-1, with TRBD2 matching 9 bases. Per the germline V gene, CDR1 is GTSNPN and CDR2 is SVGIG (reference sequence). The CDR3 is made up of 12 amino acids. V shed 3 bases and J 9 bases; nucleotides not matched to a gene: 3. The CDR3 DNA reads as TGTGCCTGGAGGGGCGGGAGGGGTGAGCAGTTCTTC. This sequence encodes CAWRGGRGEQFF.

The chain is built from TRBV13 and TRBJ2-7; 9 bases are shared with TRBD1. The CDR3 is 13 residues long. Germline values: CDR1 PRHDT, CDR2 FYEKMQ (reference sequence). The ends lost 4 bases at V and 5 bases at J; junction bases unmatched: 3. The CDR3 nucleotides are TGTGCCAGCAGCTCAGACAGGGGGGACGAGCAGTACTTC. Translated, it gives CASSSDRGDEQYF.

The chain is built from TRBV6-8 and TRBJ1-5; 7 bases match TRBD1. This CDR3 region has 17 residues. The junction had 17 bases not matched to a gene; V was cut back by 10 bases and J by 2 bases. Germline loops: CDR1 MNHGY, CDR2 SAAAGT. The CDR3 sequence: CATRTGQNRGGNQPQHF. The CDR3 bases are TGTGCCACCCGGACGGGACAGAACAGAGGAGGCAATCAGCCCCAGCATTTT.

V gene TRBV7-9 combines with J gene TRBJ2-7; D uncertain. Germline CDR1 is SEHNR and CDR2 is FQNEAQ (reference sequence). Trimming pared 5 bases from V and 2 bases from J, leaving 13 bases between. The CDR3 loop spans 14 amino acids. This CDR3 is CASSVSGATYEQYF. The DNA for the CDR3 is TGTGCCAGCAGCGTCTCTGGTGCTACCTACGAGCAGTACTTC.

The chain couples TRBV27 to TRBJ1-3, with a tentative D call TRBD1 (6 bases). The CDR3 loop spans 14 amino acids. V lost 5 bases, J lost 4 bases, and 12 bases lay in between. The V gene's germline CDR1 is MNHEY and CDR2 SMNVEV (reference sequence). CDR3 DNA sequence: TGTGCCAGCAGTACAGGGTTGGGAGGAAACACCATATATTTT. It encodes CASSTGLGGNTIYF.

The chain joins TRBV11-2 to TRBJ1-1; 9 positions match TRBD1. This CDR3 region has 16 residues. V was clipped by 0 bases and J by 3 bases; unmatched bases: 5. The germline V gene has CDR1 SGHAT and CDR2 FQNNGV. The CDR3 DNA sequence: TGTGCCAGCAGCTTAGACTGGGGGACAGGGTACACTGAAGCTTTCTTT. As protein: CASSLDWGTGYTEAFF.

The J gene is TRBJ2-1, the V gene TRBV5-1, with 7 nucleotides matching TRBD1. The CDR3 runs 16 residues. Germline V CDR1 and CDR2: SGHRS, YFSETQ. V dropped 1 base and J dropped 6; count of bases not matched to a gene: 10. CDR3 nucleotide sequence: TGCGCCAGCAGCTTGTTCGCGACAGGGAGTGGCAATGAGCAGTTCTTC. It is translated as CASSLFATGSGNEQFF.

V is TRBV28 and J is TRBJ1-2; TRBD1 aligns across 7 bases. The CDR3 is 14 amino acids. The V segment lost 1 base and the J segment 3 bases; nucleotides outside the gene matches: 2. Per the germline V gene, CDR1 is MDHEN and CDR2 is SYDVKM. CDR3 in amino acids: CASSLSGGHYGYTF. The DNA for the CDR3 is TGTGCCAGCAGTTTATCAGGGGGTCACTATGGCTACACCTTC.

This chain joins TRBV4-2 and TRBJ2-1, with D unclear. From germline, CDR1 is LGHNA and CDR2 YNFKEQ. The CDR3 contains 14 residues. V lost 0 bases and J 4 bases, leaving 7 bases between the germline ends. The CDR3, as DNA: TGTGCCAGCAGCCAAGAGGCTTCGTACAATGAGCAGTTCTTC. This translates into CASSQEASYNEQFF.

The chain employs TRBV27 and TRBJ2-6, with 7 bases aligning to TRBD1. After removal of 2 bases from V and 0 bases from J, the junction contained 7 bases not matched to a gene. The germline CDR1 and CDR2 sequences are MNHEY and SMNVEV (reference sequence). This CDR3 comprises 18 residues. This chain's CDR3 is CASSLGLTGFSGANVLTF. As DNA, the CDR3 is TGTGCCAGCAGTTTAGGTCTGACAGGGTTCTCTGGGGCCAACGTCCTGACTTTC.

The V call is TRBV30, the J call TRBJ2-7, with D maybe TRBD2 (5 bases). Trimming took 4 bases from V and 6 from J, leaving 16 bases between them. The CDR3 length is 13 residues. In germline, CDR1 is GTSNPN, CDR2 SVGIG (reference sequence). The CDR3 bases are TGTGCCTGGAACATACGGGGAAGTGGCGAGCAGTACTTC. It is translated as CAWNIRGSGEQYF. The full variable domain, with the rest looked up from reference TRBV30 and TRBJ2-7, is SQTIHQWPATLVQPVGSPLSLECTVEGTSNPNLYWYRQAAGRGLQLLFYSVGIGQISSEVPQNLSASRPQDRQFILSSKKLLLSDSGFYLCAWNIRGSGEQYFGPGTRLTVT.

This clone occurred once. The chain joins TRBV9 to TRBJ1-2, with D perhaps matching TRBD1 (5 bases). The CDR3 runs 15 residues. V was trimmed by 0 bases and J by 4 bases, leaving 13 bases between them. The germline V gene encodes CDR1 SGDLS and CDR2 YYNGEE. Here the CDR3 reads CASSVGEGRGYGYTF. For the CDR3, the DNA is TGTGCCAGCAGCGTAGGGGAGGGAAGGGGCTATGGCTACACCTTC.

The gene calls are TRBV5-6 and TRBJ2-1; 11 bases agree with TRBD1. The ends lost 3 bases at V and 6 bases at J; junction bases unmatched: 2. CDR3 size: 14 residues. From germline, CDR1 is SGHDT and CDR2 YYEEEE. CDR3 loop: CASSWDRGANEQFF. In DNA, the CDR3 is TGTGCCAGCAGCTGGGACAGGGGGGCCAATGAGCAGTTCTTC.

The chain joins TRBV5-6 to TRBJ1-4; TRBD1 agrees at 9 bases. Per germline, CDR1 SGHDT and CDR2 YYEEEE. J gave up 5 bases and V 5 bases, and 7 bases lay outside the gene matches. The CDR3 spans 15 residues. CDR3 bases: TGTGCCAGCAGTTCTTTCGGGACAGGGAATGAAAAACTGTTTTTT. Translation: CASSSFGTGNEKLFF. Looking up the rest from reference TRBV5-6 and TRBJ1-4 gives the full variable domain: DAGVTQSPTHLIKTRGQQVTLRCSPKSGHDTVSWYQQALGQGPQFIFQYYEEEERQRGNFPDRFSGHQFPNYSSELNVNALLLGDSALYLCASSSFGTGNEKLFFGSGTQLSVL.

The gene calls are TRBV4-3 and TRBJ1-2; D gene unclear. Trimming took 2 bases from V and 4 from J, leaving 14 bases between them. The CDR3 is made up of 15 amino acids. The germline CDR1 and CDR2 sequences are LGHNA and YSLEER. CDR3 sequence: CASSQSRAGFYGYTF. In DNA form, the CDR3 reads TGCGCCAGCAGCCAAAGTCGCGCCGGGTTCTATGGCTACACCTTC.

In nucleotides, the CDR3 is TGTGCCAGCAGTGAATGGGGGACAGGCTCGTGGGAGCAGTACTTC. This gives the protein CASSEWGTGSWEQYF. The chain employs TRBV25-1 and TRBJ2-7; 8 bases agree with TRBD1. The V and J ends lost 1 base and 7 bases, in that order; junction bases with no gene match: 9. Germline V CDR1 and CDR2: MGHDK, SYGVNS. The CDR3 is 15 amino acids.

The genes are TRBV19 and TRBJ2-3, with 7 bases identical to TRBD1. V shed 10 bases and J 0 bases; nucleotides not matched to a gene: 10. This CDR3 is built from 15 residues. CDR1 is LNHDA and CDR2 is SQIVND in the germline V gene (reference sequence). CDR3 sequence: CATRRGPASTDTQYF. CDR3 in DNA: TGTGCCACAAGAAGGGGGCCCGCGAGCACAGATACGCAGTATTTT.

The chain has TRBV5-1 and TRBJ2-3; TRBD2 matches 10 bases. Germline CDR1 reads SGHRS; CDR2 reads YFSETQ. The length of the CDR3 is 16 residues. Trimming cost V 0 bases and J 2 bases; bases outside gene matches: 3. The CDR3 sequence: CASSLELAGFTDTQYF. CDR3 coding DNA: TGCGCCAGCAGCTTGGAACTAGCGGGATTCACAGATACGCAGTATTTT.

This chain links TRBV19 with TRBJ1-2; 8 nucleotides align to TRBD1. Germline loops: CDR1 LNHDA, CDR2 SQIVND (reference sequence). V trimming: 2 bases; J trimming: 8 bases; junction bases outside the gene matches: 10. CDR3 length: 15 amino acids. The CDR3 loop reads CASSISGQESKGYTF. The CDR3 DNA reads as TGTGCCAGTAGTATATCGGGACAGGAGTCAAAAGGCTACACCTTC.

The chain carries TRBV2 and TRBJ1-5, with 10 bases fitting TRBD1. CDR1 is SNHLY, CDR2 FYNNEI, per germline. The CDR3 contains 14 residues. Trimming at V came to 9 bases and at J to 6 bases, leaving 8 bases not matched to a gene. In DNA form, the CDR3 reads TGTGCCAGTAATGCCGGGACAGGGGTTCAGCCCCAGCATTTT. Translated, it gives CASNAGTGVQPQHF.

The rearrangement uses TRBV6-2 or TRBV6-3 and TRBJ2-5; 7 bases fit TRBD1. J gave up 4 bases and V 4 bases, and 12 bases lay outside the gene matches. Germline lookup yields CDR1 MNHEY and CDR2 SVGEGT. The CDR3 is 16 residues long. CDR3 amino acids: CASSSTGAQGRETQYF. In DNA, the CDR3 is TGTGCCAGCAGTTCAACAGGGGCCCAGGGGAGAGAGACCCAGTACTTC.

The chain carries TRBV2 and TRBJ1-6; 8 nucleotides match TRBD1. The CDR3 extends over 16 amino acids. The J segment lost 7 bases and the V segment lost 4 bases, leaving 9 bases of the junction unmatched. The V gene's germline CDR1 is SNHLY and CDR2 FYNNEI. This CDR3 reads CASSVDRGLGNSPLHF. The CDR3 nucleotides read TGTGCCAGCAGTGTAGACAGGGGTCTTGGGAATTCACCCCTCCACTTT. Using reference TRBV2 and TRBJ1-6 for the parts outside the CDR3, the full variable domain is EPEVTQTPSHQVTQMGQEVILRCVPISNHLYFYWYRQILGQKVEFLVSFYNNEISEKSEIFDDQFSVERPDGSNFTLKIRSTKLEDSAMYFCASSVDRGLGNSPLHFGNGTRLTVT.

This chain joins TRBV24-1 and TRBJ2-1; D unclear. CDR3 size: 13 residues. The ends were cut back, 4 bases at V and 1 base at J, with 4 bases in the middle. The germline V gene has CDR1 KGHDR and CDR2 SFDVKD. DNA for the CDR3: TGTGCCACCAGTGAAGAGTCCTACAATGAGCAGTTCTTC. Protein: CATSEESYNEQFF.

V usage is TRBV4-2 and J usage is TRBJ1-1, with TRBD1 as a possible D gene (5 bases). V was clipped by 0 bases and J by 4 bases, with 18 bases between them. Germline V gene sequence: CDR1 LGHNA, CDR2 YNFKEQ. The length of the CDR3 is 17 residues. CDR3 sequence (DNA): TGTGCCAGCAGCCAAGAGTTCTTACCGCTTCAGGGCACTGAAGCTTTCTTT. It codes for CASSQEFLPLQGTEAFF.

The rearrangement joins TRBV30 to TRBJ1-1; 7 positions match TRBD1. The germline CDR1 and CDR2 sequences are GTSNPN and SVGIG (reference sequence). There are 14 residues in the CDR3. J lost 1 base, V lost 2 bases, and 4 bases had no gene match. The DNA for the CDR3 is TGTGCCTGGAGTAGGGGGGACAGGAACACTGAAGCTTTCTTT. Amino acid sequence: CAWSRGDRNTEAFF.

The chain is built from TRBV5-4 and TRBJ2-2; 11 bases fit TRBD1. After removal of 4 bases from V and 5 bases from J, the junction contained 7 bases not matched to a gene. This CDR3 comprises 16 residues. CDR1 is SGHNT, CDR2 YYREEE, per germline (reference sequence). The CDR3 DNA is TGTGCCAGCAGCCGGGGACAGGGGGACTGGACCGGGGAGCTGTTTTTT. Amino acids: CASSRGQGDWTGELFF.

V gene TRBV7-3 combines with J gene TRBJ2-3, with 8 bases lining up with TRBD1. J gave up 3 bases and V 5 bases, and 4 bases lay outside the gene matches. CDR3 length: 14 amino acids. Germline V gene lookup returns CDR1 SGHTA and CDR2 FQGTGA. CDR3: CASSHGQGTDTQYF. The CDR3 coding sequence is TGTGCCAGCAGCCACGGACAGGGAACAGATACGCAGTATTTT. Looking up the rest from reference TRBV7-3 and TRBJ2-3 gives the full variable domain: GAGVSQTPSNKVTEKGKYVELRCDPISGHTALYWYRQSLGQGPEFLIYFQGTGAADDSGLPNDRFFAVRPEGSVSTLKIQRTERGDSAVYLCASSHGQGTDTQYFGPGTRLTVL.

The chain employs TRBV7-2 and TRBJ1-1, with TRBD1 matching 8 bases. CDR1 is SGHTA, CDR2 FQGNSA, per germline. After removal of 0 bases from V and 5 bases from J, the junction contained 11 bases not matched to a gene. This CDR3 has 17 amino acids. The CDR3 is CASSLAIARQGRTEAFF. In DNA, the CDR3 is TGTGCCAGCAGCTTAGCGATAGCGAGACAGGGGAGGACTGAAGCTTTCTTT.

As DNA, the CDR3 is TGTGCCAGCAGCCGACAGGGCACAGATACGCAGTATTTT. Its translation is CASSRQGTDTQYF. The chain recombines TRBV3-1 (or the pseudogene TRBV3-2) with TRBJ2-3; D is possibly TRBD1 (6 bases). CDR1 is LGHDT, CDR2 YNNKEL, per germline (reference sequence). The CDR3 loop spans 13 amino acids. V was shortened by 4 bases and J by 1 base, with 6 bases between the two germline ends.